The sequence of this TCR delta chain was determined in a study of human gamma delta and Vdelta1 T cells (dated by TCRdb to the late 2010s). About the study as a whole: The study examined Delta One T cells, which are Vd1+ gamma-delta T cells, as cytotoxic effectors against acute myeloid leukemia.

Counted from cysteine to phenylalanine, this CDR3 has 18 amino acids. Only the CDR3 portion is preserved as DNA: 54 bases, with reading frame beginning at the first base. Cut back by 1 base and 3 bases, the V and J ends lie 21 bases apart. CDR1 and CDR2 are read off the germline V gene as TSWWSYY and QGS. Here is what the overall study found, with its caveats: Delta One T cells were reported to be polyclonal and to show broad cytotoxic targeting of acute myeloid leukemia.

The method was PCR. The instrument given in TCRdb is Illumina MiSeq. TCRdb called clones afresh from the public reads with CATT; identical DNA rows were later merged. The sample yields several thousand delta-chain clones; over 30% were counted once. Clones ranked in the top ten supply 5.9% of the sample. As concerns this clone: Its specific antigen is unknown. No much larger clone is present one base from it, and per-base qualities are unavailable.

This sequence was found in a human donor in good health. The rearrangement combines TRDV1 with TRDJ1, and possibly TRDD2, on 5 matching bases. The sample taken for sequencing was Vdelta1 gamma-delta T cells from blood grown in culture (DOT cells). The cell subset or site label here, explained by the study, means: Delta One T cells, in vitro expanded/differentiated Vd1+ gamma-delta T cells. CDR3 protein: CALGEPLRVYSRADKLIF. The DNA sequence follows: TGTGCTCTTGGGGAACCCCTACGGGTCTACTCAAGGGCCGATAAACTCATCTTT.